The entry below describes one T cell receptor (beta chain). Antigen unknown. This CDR3 contains 13 residues. Germline CDR1 and CDR2: LGHNT and FRNRAP. The V and J ends lost 0 bases and 10 bases respectively, with 12 bases between them. The data stem from a study of cytomegalovirus exposure and HLA in healthy donors. Across the study: Within an early data release were roughly 83 million unique TCRs drawn from HLA-typed donors.

60 Vbeta and 13 Jbeta primers were used in PCR. Assay: immunoSEQ multiplex PCR; the TCRdb copy retains only in-frame clones and omits some. The data show about 120,000 clones, around 70% seen once. The study's findings and limits: Most sequenced TCRs were rare (though some public TCRs occurred in many donors). On later analysis, the bulk of CMV-associated TCR beta chains appeared to be HLA-restricted. Some segments of the V type, notably TRBV6-2 and TRBV6-3, were excluded as indistinguishable.

Input material: PBMCs. The origin of this receptor is a woman in her thirties or forties in good health and CMV-seropositive. This sequence joins TRBV12-5 and TRBJ2-5; no clear D. The CDR3 loop reads CASGLVVVPGQYF. The DNA for the CDR3 is TGTGCTAGTGGTTTGGTAGTTGTCCCGGGCCAGTACTTC.